This T cell receptor (beta chain) was found in a study of regulatory T cells in long-lasting Graves disease. Germline CDR1 is MNHEY and CDR2 is SVGEGT. The ends lost 2 bases at V and 7 bases at J; junction bases unmatched: 9. This CDR3 has 16 amino acids. Whole-study findings and limits: Examination was confined to peripheral blood, excluding thyroid tissue.

The time point here: newly diagnosed GD, antithyroid drugs for less than 3 months. PBMC RNA was the source of the TCR library. Patients all came to the study from an endocrinology department in Xi'an, China. Construction of the TCR beta libraries employed iRepertoire HTBI primers in conjunction with Arm-PCR of CDR3 regions. TCRdb itself ran the multiplex PCR reads through MiXCR, one entry per CDR3 protein. The sample has 530,000 or so distinct CDR3 sequences, more than 15% seen once. A word on this clonotype: Its specificity is unknown.

The sample was also reused in another study, on T cells in Graves' hyperthyroidism and ophthalmopathy.

The rearrangement links TRBV6-2 or TRBV6-3 to TRBJ2-1; 9 positions agree with TRBD2. This TCR was recovered from a man aged 18 to 30 with Graves disease. The sequenced sample was peripheral blood mononuclear cells (PBMCs), obtained at new diagnosis, from a patient treated with antithyroid drugs. CDR3 amino acids: CASSYGPSGIMNEQFF. In DNA form, the CDR3 reads TGTGCCAGCAGTTACGGTCCTAGCGGGATCATGAATGAGCAGTTCTTC.